This TCR beta chain is drawn from a study of beta chain features in type 1 diabetes. Study-level points and caveats: Patients with type 1 diabetes carried fewer insertions and had more deletions at their VDJ junctions. Shorter TCRB CDR3s, moderately but significantly so, were found in Type 1 diabetes patients in all four CD4+ subsets. The analysis here could not establish whether HLA type shapes TCRB rearrangement. There was a possibility that cDNA sequencing over-represented cells with high TCR expression.

Germline V lookup: CDR1 LNHDA, CDR2 SQIVND (reference sequence). The CDR3 has 15 amino acids. Trimming cost V 5 bases and J 13 bases; bases outside gene matches: 14. The investigators reverse transcribed all of the isolated RNA, so they sequenced expressed TCRB transcripts. Produced via immunoSEQ multiplex PCR; TCRdb's table is partial and in-frame only. There are 40,000 to 60,000 clones in the sample; around 60% occur only once, and 0.25% to 0.35% lies in the top ten. Notes on this clone: What it binds is not known.

Material for sequencing was stem cell memory CD4+ T cells from blood. This sequence originates from a woman aged 30 to 39 with type 1 diabetes. The V call is TRBV19, the J call TRBJ2-1; 10 bases fit TRBD1. The CDR3 spells CASSPGTGEAETQFF. The CDR3 bases are TGTGCCAGTAGTCCCGGGACAGGGGAGGCAGAGACACAGTTCTTC.